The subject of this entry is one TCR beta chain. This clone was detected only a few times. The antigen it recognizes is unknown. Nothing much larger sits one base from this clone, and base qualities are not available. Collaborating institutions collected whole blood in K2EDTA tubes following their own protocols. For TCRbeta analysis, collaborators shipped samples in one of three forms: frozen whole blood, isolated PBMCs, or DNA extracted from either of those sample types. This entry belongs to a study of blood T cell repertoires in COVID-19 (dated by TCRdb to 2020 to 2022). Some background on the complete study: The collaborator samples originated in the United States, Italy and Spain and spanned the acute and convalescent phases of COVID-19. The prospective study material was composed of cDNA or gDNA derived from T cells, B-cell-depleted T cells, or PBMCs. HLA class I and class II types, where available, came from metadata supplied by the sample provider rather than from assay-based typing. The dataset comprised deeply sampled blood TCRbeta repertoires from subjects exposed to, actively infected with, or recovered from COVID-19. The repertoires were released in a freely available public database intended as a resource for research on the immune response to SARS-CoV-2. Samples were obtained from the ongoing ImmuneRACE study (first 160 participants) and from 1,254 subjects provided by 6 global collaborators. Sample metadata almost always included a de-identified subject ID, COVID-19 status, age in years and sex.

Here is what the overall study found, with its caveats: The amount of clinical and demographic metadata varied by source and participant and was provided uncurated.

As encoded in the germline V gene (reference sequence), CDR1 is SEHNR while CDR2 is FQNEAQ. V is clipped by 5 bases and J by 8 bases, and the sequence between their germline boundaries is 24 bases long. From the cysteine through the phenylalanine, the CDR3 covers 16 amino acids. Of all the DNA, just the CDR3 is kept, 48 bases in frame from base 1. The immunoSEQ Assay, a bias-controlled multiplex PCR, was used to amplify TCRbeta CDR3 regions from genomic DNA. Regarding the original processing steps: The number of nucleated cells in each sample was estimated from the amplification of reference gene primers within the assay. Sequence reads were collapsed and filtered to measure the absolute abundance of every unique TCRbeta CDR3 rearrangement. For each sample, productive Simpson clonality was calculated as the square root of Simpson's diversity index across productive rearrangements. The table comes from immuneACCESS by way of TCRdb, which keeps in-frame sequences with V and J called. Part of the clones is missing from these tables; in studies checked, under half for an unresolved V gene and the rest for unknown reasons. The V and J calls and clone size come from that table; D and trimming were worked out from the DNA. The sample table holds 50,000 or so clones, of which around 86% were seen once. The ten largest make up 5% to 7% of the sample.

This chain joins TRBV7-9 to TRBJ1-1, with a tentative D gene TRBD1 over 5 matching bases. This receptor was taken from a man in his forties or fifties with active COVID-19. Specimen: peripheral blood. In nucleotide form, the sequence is TGTGCCAGCAGCCCACGGTATCAGGACATTAGCTCCGAAGCTTTCTTT. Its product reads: CASSPRYQDISSEAFF.